The 14 T cell receptor beta chains below come from one sample, sequenced in a study of blood T cell repertoires in COVID-19. TCRdb's table, derived via immunoSEQ multiplex PCR, lists solely in-frame clones and lacks some. Of around 190,000 clones in the sample, approximately 84% were seen once. Sequencing was done on a sample of PBMCs or T cells enriched from blood (not recorded which). The receptors here all came from a woman aged 25 to 39 who had recovered from COVID-19.

The chain employs TRBV28 and TRBJ2-1, with D perhaps matching TRBD2 (5 bases). V was pared by 8 bases and J by 15 bases, with 14 bases between. The CDR3 spans 10 residues. Germline CDR1 reads MDHEN; CDR2 reads SYDVKM. CDR3 region: CASRHGIMFF. CDR3 nucleotides: TGTGCCAGCCGTCACGGGATAATGTTCTTC.

In this sample, this clone turned up a few times. The chain has TRBV12-3 or TRBV12-4 and TRBJ2-1; unclear D gene. The V end lost 3 bases, the J end lost 8 bases, and 11 bases lay between the germline ends. The CDR3 has 13 residues. CDR3 sequence (DNA): TGTGCCAGCAGTTTTGGGCTGACCTATGAGCAGTTCTTC. This gives the protein CASSFGLTYEQFF.

This chain links TRBV2 with TRBJ2-7; 9 bases line up with TRBD2. Germline V CDR1 and CDR2: SNHLY, FYNNEI. Trimming at V came to 7 bases and at J to 3 bases, leaving 4 bases not matched to a gene. The CDR3 is made up of 13 amino acids. The CDR3 protein is CASKLAGFYEQYV. As DNA, the CDR3 is TGTGCCAGCAAGCTAGCGGGATTCTACGAGCAGTACGTC.

The chain employs TRBV5-1 and TRBJ1-2; 8 bases map to TRBD1. V lost 3 bases to trimming and J lost 6 bases; unmatched junction nucleotides: 10. CDR1 SGHRS and CDR2 YFSETQ come from the germline V gene. This CDR3 is built from 15 residues. The CDR3 here is CASSSGDWTGNGYTF. In DNA, the CDR3 is TGCGCCAGCAGCTCCGGCGATTGGACAGGGAATGGCTACACCTTC.

The rearrangement joins TRBV11-2 to TRBJ1-5; D is uncertain. The V end was cut by 3 bases, the J end by 1 base, with 10 bases between. The CDR3 loop spans 15 amino acids. Per the germline V gene, CDR1 is SGHAT and CDR2 is FQNNGV. CDR3 nucleotide sequence: TGTGCCAGCAGCTTCGACTTTTCAAGCAATCAGCCCCAGCATTTT. Its protein product is CASSFDFSSNQPQHF.

This sequence joins TRBV20-1 and TRBJ2-3, with D hard to call. Between the trimmed V and J ends, which lost 3 bases and 6 bases, there was a span of 7 bases. CDR1 is DFQATT, CDR2 SNEGSKA, per germline (reference sequence). The CDR3 consists of 11 residues. The CDR3 nucleotides are TGCAGTGCTAGTCACGGGGATACGCAGTATTTT. It translates to CSASHGDTQYF.

The V gene is TRBV5-1, the J gene TRBJ1-2; D might be TRBD1 (6 bases). Germline values: CDR1 SGHRS, CDR2 YFSETQ. V gave up 5 bases and J gave up 4 bases, with 12 bases separating them. The CDR3 consists of 13 residues. The CDR3 spells CASRTGTFYGYTF. DNA of the CDR3: TGCGCCAGCAGGACCGGGACATTCTATGGCTACACCTTC.

The chain uses TRBV7-3 and TRBJ2-3, with D possibly TRBD2 on 5 matching bases. CDR1 and CDR2 (germline): SGHTA, FQGTGA. V gave up 5 bases and J gave up 5 bases, with 23 bases separating them. CDR3 size: 17 residues. CDR3 sequence reads: CASSRLRLQRSGDTQYF. The DNA for the CDR3 is TGTGCCAGCAGCCGCCTCCGGCTCCAGCGCAGCGGAGATACGCAGTATTTT. The full variable domain, with the rest looked up from reference TRBV7-3 and TRBJ2-3, is GAGVSQTPSNKVTEKGKYVELRCDPISGHTALYWYRQSLGQGPEFLIYFQGTGAADDSGLPNDRFFAVRPEGSVSTLKIQRTERGDSAVYLCASSRLRLQRSGDTQYFGPGTRLTVL.

The chain uses TRBV30 and TRBJ1-4; D call uncertain. V was cut by 7 bases and J by 5 bases, with 8 bases left in between. This CDR3 has 11 amino acids. Germline V gives CDR1 GTSNPN, CDR2 SVGIG (reference sequence). The CDR3 region is CASEQNEKLFF. The CDR3 bases are TGTGCCTCTGAACAGAATGAAAAACTGTTTTTT. Looking up the rest from reference TRBV30 and TRBJ1-4 gives the full variable domain: SQTIHQWPATLVQPVGSPLSLECTVEGTSNPNLYWYRQAAGRGLQLLFYSVGIGQISSEVPQNLSASRPQDRQFILSSKKLLLSDSGFYLCASEQNEKLFFGSGTQLSVL.

The V and J genes are TRBV7-2 and TRBJ1-4, with D perhaps matching TRBD1 (6 bases). V lost 1 base, J lost 7 bases, and 7 bases lay in between. Germline loops: CDR1 SGHTA, CDR2 FQGNSA. This CDR3 has 13 amino acids. CDR3 region: CASSLGRGEKLFF. As DNA, the CDR3 is TGTGCCAGCAGCTTAGGCAGGGGTGAAAAACTGTTTTTT.

V usage is TRBV12-3 or TRBV12-4 and J usage is TRBJ1-2; 8 bases fit TRBD1. The CDR3 totals 13 residues. V lost 6 bases to trimming and J lost 6 bases; unmatched junction nucleotides: 6. CDR3 DNA sequence: TGTGCCAGCAGACGGGACAGGAGGAATGGCTACACCTTC. Translation gives CASRRDRRNGYTF.

This sequence joins TRBV2 and TRBJ1-5, with D unclear. The V gene lost 7 bases and the J gene lost 4 bases, with 11 bases spanning the gap. The CDR3 length is 13 residues. CDR1 is SNHLY, CDR2 FYNNEI, per germline. The CDR3 DNA follows: TGTGCCAGCATGATCGCTCGGAATCAGCCCCAGCATTTT. Residues: CASMIARNQPQHF.

The chain uses TRBV3-1 (or the pseudogene TRBV3-2) and TRBJ2-3; perhaps TRBD1 as D (5 bases). CDR1 and CDR2 from the germline V gene are LGHDT and YNNKEL (reference sequence). The CDR3 runs 16 residues. The V end was cut by 4 bases, the J end by 0 bases, with 14 bases between. The CDR3 region is CASSPPWGLSTDTQYF. Here the CDR3 DNA reads TGTGCCAGCAGCCCCCCCTGGGGCCTCAGCACAGATACGCAGTATTTT.

This sequence joins TRBV19 and TRBJ1-6; 12 bases map to TRBD1. Per the germline V gene, CDR1 is LNHDA and CDR2 is SQIVND (reference sequence). J was trimmed by 8 bases and V by 4 bases; bases with no gene match: 6. There are 16 residues in the CDR3. CDR3 in amino acids: CASSTGTGGVDSPLHF. The CDR3 nucleotides are TGTGCCAGTAGTACCGGGACAGGGGGCGTAGATTCACCCCTCCACTTT.